This T cell receptor beta chain was found in a study of breast tumors, draining lymph nodes, adjacent tissues. The lymph nodes were axillary draining lymph nodes from breast cancer patients. TCRdb redid the calling of the multiplex PCR reads with MiXCR, one entry per CDR3 protein. The table records 150,000 to 200,000 distinct CDR3 sequences, around a third of them present only once. The V gene end was trimmed by 6 bases and the J gene end by 7 bases; junction bases not matched to a gene: 11. CDR1 is MNHEY, CDR2 SVGEGT, per germline. The CDR3 consists of 14 residues. Whole-study findings and limits: Tumor and nontumor repertoires were significantly more similar in luminal-like than in basal-like breast cancer.

Many counts were recorded for this clonotype. Antigen: not known. The V gene is TRBV6-2 or TRBV6-3, the J gene TRBJ2-5; the match to TRBD1 covers 7 bases. Source material: axillary lymph node tissue. The receptor was isolated from a female donor with breast cancer. Some clones in this sample may be carry-over from other donors' samples. The CDR3 spells CASSNPSSGGTQYF. CDR3 in DNA: TGTGCCAGCAGCAACCCCTCATCAGGGGGGACCCAGTACTTC.